A single sample gave rise to the 6 T cell receptor beta chains below, sequenced in a study of shared clonotypes between healthy human individuals. Generated by immunoSEQ multiplex PCR, the TCRdb table keeps only in-frame clones and is missing some. The data contain a few million clones, 85% to 95% of them singletons. Sequenced material: naive CD4+ T cells sorted from blood. Subset of the sample: CD45RA+ positively selected. The receptors were gathered from a man between 18 and 35 years old in good health.

This clone was detected once. The V gene is TRBV6-5, the J gene TRBJ2-7; a weak D match, TRBD1 (6 bases). Germline V CDR1 and CDR2: MNHEY, SVGAGI. This CDR3 is built from 12 residues. The V gene lost 5 bases and the J gene lost 4 bases, with 9 bases spanning the gap. CDR3 sequence reads: CASSTRGYEQYF. In DNA, the CDR3 is TGTGCCAGCAGTACCAGGGGTTACGAGCAGTACTTC.

V and J are TRBV7-6 and TRBJ1-1; D is unresolved. Germline lookup yields CDR1 SGHVS and CDR2 FNYEAQ. The CDR3 length is 16 residues. Trimming took 1 base from V and 0 from J, leaving 12 bases between them. This CDR3 reads CASSLGSRDLNTEAFF. The CDR3 bases are TGTGCCAGCAGCTTAGGATCCCGGGATTTGAACACTGAAGCTTTCTTT. Based on the CDR3 plus reference TRBV7-6 and TRBJ1-1, the full variable domain is GAGVSQSPRYKVTKRGQDVALRCDPISGHVSLYWYRQALGQGPEFLTYFNYEAQQDKSGLPNDRFSAERPEGSISTLTIQRTEQRDSAMYRCASSLGSRDLNTEAFFGQGTRLTVV.

The chain's CDR3 is CASSLDSLLPGELFF. The CDR3 DNA sequence: TGTGCCAGCAGCTTAGATTCCTTATTACCCGGGGAGCTGTTTTTT. This chain connects TRBV11-2 to TRBJ2-2; D gene unclear. CDR3 length: 15 amino acids. Germline-derived CDR1 and CDR2 are SGHAT and FQNNGV. Deletions cut 0 bases from V and 6 bases from J, with 11 bases between.

J is TRBJ2-4 and V is TRBV27; TRBD2 agrees at 8 bases. V lost 5 bases, J lost 8 bases, and 8 bases stayed unmatched. This CDR3 spans 14 amino acids. Germline CDR1 reads MNHEY; CDR2 reads SMNVEV (reference sequence). CDR3 sequence: CASSNSGSFDIQYF. DNA for the CDR3: TGTGCCAGCAGTAACAGCGGGAGTTTTGACATTCAGTACTTC.

This rearrangement joins TRBV7-9 to TRBJ1-2; 7 positions match TRBD1. The CDR3 length is 14 residues. Losses at the gene ends were 5 bases for V and 4 bases for J; bases not matched to a gene: 7. Germline V gene sequence: CDR1 SEHNR, CDR2 FQNEAQ (reference sequence). The DNA of the CDR3 is TGTGCCAGCAGCCCTGGGACAGCATCCTATGGCTACACCTTC. It specifies CASSPGTASYGYTF.

The gene calls are TRBV6-1 and TRBJ2-7; 11 bases are shared with TRBD2. CDR1 MNHNS and CDR2 SASEGT come from the germline V gene. V lost 0 bases to trimming and J lost 0 bases; unmatched junction nucleotides: 10. The CDR3 is 19 residues long. The CDR3 DNA reads as TGTGCCAGCAGTGAAGCAGGCCTGACTAGCGGGAAGAGCTCCTACGAGCAGTACTTC. It encodes CASSEAGLTSGKSSYEQYF.